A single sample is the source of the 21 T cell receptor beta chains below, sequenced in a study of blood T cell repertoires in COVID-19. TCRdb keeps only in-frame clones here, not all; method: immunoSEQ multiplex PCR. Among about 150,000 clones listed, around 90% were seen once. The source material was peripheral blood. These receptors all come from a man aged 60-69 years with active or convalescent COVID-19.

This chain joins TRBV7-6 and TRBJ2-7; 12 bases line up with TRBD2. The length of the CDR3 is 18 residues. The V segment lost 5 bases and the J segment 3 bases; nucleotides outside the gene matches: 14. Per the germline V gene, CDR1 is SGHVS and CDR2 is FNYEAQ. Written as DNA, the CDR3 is TGTGCCAGCAGCGGCGGCAAGACTAGCGGGAGTCTGGTCTACGAGCAGTACTTC. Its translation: CASSGGKTSGSLVYEQYF.

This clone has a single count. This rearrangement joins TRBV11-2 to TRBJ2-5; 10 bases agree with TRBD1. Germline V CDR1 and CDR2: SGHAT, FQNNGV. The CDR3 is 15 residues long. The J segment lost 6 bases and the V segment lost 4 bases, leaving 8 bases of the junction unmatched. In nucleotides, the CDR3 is TGTGCCAGCAGCTCCTCCGGGACAGGGGCAAAGACCCAGTACTTC. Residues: CASSSSGTGAKTQYF.

CDR3 loop: CASSLTRNTEAFF. Here the CDR3 DNA reads TGTGCCAGCAGCTTAACCAGGAACACTGAAGCTTTCTTT. The rearrangement links TRBV7-3 to TRBJ1-1; D uncertain. The germline V and J ends were trimmed by 0 bases and 1 base, with 3 bases remaining between them. Germline V gene data show CDR1 as SGHTA and CDR2 as FQGTGA. The CDR3 contains 13 residues.

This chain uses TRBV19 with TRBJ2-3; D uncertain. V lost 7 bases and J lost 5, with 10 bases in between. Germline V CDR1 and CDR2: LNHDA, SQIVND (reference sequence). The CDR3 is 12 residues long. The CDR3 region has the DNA TGTGCCAGTACCGTAACTGGAGATACGCAGTATTTT. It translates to CASTVTGDTQYF.

The CDR3 DNA sequence: TGTGCCAGCAGCGAGACAGGGGGGTCACCCCTCCACTTT. Translated, it gives CASSETGGSPLHF. The chain recombines TRBV6-4 with TRBJ1-6, with 9 bases identical to TRBD1. The CDR3 extends over 13 amino acids. Germline trimming cut 6 bases from V and 10 bases from J; bases unmatched to any gene: 4. Germline values: CDR1 MRHNA, CDR2 SNTAGT.

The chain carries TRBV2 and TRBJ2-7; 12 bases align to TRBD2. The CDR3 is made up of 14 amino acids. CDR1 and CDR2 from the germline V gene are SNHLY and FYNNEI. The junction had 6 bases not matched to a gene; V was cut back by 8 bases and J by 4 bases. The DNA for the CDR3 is TGTGCCAGCCGACTAGCGGGAGATTCGTACGAGCAGTACTTC. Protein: CASRLAGDSYEQYF.

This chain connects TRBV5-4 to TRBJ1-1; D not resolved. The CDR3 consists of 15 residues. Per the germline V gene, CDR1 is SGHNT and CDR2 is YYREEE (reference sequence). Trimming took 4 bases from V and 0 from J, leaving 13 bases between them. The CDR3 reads CASSPVGVMNTEAFF. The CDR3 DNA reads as TGTGCCAGCAGCCCGGTCGGGGTCATGAACACTGAAGCTTTCTTT.

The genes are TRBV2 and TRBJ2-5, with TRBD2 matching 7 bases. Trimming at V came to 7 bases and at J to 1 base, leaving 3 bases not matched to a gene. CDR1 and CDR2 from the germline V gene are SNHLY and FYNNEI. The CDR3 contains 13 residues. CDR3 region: CASTREGQETQYF. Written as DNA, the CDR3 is TGTGCCAGCACGAGGGAGGGCCAAGAGACCCAGTACTTC.

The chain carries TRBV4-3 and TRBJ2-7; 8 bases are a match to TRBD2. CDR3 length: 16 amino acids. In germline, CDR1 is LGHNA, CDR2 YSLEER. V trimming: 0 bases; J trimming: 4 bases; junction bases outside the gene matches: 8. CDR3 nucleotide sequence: TGCGCCAGCAGCCAAGATCTGGGCGGGAGGATGTACGAGCAGTACTTC. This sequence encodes CASSQDLGGRMYEQYF.

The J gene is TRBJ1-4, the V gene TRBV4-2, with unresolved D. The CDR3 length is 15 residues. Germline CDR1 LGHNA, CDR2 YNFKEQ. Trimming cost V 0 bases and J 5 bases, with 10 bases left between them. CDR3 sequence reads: CASSQDRLKNEKLFF. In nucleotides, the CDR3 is TGTGCCAGCAGCCAAGACAGGTTGAAAAATGAAAAACTGTTTTTT.

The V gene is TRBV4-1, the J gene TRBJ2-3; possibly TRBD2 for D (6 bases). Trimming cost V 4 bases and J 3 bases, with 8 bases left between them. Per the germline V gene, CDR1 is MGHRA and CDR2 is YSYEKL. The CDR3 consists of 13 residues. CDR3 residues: CASSLGRTDTQYF. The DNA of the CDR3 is TGCGCCAGCAGCCTAGGGAGGACAGATACGCAGTATTTT.

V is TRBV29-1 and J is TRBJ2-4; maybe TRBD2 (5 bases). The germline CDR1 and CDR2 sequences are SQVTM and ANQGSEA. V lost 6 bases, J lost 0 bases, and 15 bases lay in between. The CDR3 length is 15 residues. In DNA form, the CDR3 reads TGCAGCGTCGGAGATGGCGGGCTAGCCAAAAACATTCAGTACTTC. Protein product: CSVGDGGLAKNIQYF.

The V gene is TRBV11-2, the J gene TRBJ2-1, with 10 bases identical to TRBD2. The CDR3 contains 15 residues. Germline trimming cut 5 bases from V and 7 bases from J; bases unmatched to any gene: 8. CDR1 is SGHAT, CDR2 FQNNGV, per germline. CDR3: CASSRTSGAQNEQFF. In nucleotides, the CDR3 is TGTGCCAGCAGCCGAACTAGCGGGGCACAGAATGAGCAGTTCTTC.

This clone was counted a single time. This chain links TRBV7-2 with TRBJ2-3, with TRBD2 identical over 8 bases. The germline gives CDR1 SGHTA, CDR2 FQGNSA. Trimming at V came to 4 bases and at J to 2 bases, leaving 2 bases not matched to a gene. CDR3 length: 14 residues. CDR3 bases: TGTGCCAGCAGCTATAGCGGGACCACAGATACGCAGTATTTT. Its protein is CASSYSGTTDTQYF.

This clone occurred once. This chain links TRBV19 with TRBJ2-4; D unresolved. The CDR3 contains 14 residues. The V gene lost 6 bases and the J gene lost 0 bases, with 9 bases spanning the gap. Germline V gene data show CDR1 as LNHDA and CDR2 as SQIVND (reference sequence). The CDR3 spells CASSVVIAKNIQYF. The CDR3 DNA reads TGTGCCAGTAGCGTAGTAATAGCCAAAAACATTCAGTACTTC.

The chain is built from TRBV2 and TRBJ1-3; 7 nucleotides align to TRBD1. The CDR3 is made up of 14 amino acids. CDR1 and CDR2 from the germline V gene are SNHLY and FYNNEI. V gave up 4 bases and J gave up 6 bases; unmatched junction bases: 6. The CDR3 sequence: CASSATGVENTIYF. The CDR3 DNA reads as TGTGCCAGCAGTGCCACAGGGGTAGAAAACACCATATATTTT.

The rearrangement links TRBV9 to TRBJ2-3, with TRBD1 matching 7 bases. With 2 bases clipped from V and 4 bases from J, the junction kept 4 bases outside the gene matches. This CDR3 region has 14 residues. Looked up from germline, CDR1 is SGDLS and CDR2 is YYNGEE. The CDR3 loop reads CASSVPGGADTQYF. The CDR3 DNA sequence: TGTGCCAGCAGCGTTCCAGGGGGTGCAGATACGCAGTATTTT. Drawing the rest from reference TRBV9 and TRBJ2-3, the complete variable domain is DSGVTQTPKHLITATGQRVTLRCSPRSGDLSVYWYQQSLDQGLQFLIQYYNGEERAKGNILERFSAQQFPDLHSELNLSSLELGDSALYFCASSVPGGADTQYFGPGTRLTVL.

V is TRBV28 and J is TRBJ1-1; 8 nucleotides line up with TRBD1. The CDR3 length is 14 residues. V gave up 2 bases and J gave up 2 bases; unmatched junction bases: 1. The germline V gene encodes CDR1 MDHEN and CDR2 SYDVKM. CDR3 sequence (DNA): TGTGCCAGCAGTTTAGGACAGGGAAACACTGAAGCTTTCTTT. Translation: CASSLGQGNTEAFF.

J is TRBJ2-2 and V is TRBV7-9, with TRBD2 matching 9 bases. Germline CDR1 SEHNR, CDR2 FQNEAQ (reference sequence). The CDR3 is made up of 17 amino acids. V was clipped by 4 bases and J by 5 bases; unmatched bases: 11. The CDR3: CASSSFGSGRRTGELFF. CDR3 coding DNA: TGTGCCAGCAGCTCGTTTGGGAGCGGGAGGCGGACCGGGGAGCTGTTTTTT.

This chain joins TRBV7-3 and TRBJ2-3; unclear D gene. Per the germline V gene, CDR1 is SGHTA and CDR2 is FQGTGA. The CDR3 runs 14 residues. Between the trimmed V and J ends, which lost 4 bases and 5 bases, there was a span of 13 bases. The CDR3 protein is CASSSRSRGDTQYF. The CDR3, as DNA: TGTGCCAGCAGCTCCCGATCCCGCGGAGATACGCAGTATTTT.

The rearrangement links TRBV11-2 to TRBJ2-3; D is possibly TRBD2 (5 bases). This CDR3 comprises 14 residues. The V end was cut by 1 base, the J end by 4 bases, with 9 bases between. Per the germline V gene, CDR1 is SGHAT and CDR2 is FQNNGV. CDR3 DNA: TGTGCCAGCAGCTTAGCTCTAGCTTCAGATACGCAGTATTTT. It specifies CASSLALASDTQYF. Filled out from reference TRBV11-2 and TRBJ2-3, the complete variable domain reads EAGVAQSPRYKIIEKRQSVAFWCNPISGHATLYWYQQILGQGPKLLIQFQNNGVVDDSQLPKDRFSAERLKGVDSTLKIQPAKLEDSAVYLCASSLALASDTQYFGPGTRLTVL.